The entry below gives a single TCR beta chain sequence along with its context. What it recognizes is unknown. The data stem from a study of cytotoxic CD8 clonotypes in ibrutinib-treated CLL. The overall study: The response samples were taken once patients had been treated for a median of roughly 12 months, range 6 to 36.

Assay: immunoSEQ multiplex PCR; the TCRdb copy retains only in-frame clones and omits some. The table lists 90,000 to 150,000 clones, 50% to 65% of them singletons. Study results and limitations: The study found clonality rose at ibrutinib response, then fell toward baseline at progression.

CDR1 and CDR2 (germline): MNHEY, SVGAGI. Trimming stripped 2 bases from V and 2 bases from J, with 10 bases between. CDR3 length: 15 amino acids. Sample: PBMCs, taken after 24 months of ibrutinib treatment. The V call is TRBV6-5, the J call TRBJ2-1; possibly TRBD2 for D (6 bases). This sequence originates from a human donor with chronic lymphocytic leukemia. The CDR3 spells CASSYGDSPYNEQFF. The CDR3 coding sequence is TGTGCCAGCAGTTACGGGGACTCGCCCTACAATGAGCAGTTCTTC.